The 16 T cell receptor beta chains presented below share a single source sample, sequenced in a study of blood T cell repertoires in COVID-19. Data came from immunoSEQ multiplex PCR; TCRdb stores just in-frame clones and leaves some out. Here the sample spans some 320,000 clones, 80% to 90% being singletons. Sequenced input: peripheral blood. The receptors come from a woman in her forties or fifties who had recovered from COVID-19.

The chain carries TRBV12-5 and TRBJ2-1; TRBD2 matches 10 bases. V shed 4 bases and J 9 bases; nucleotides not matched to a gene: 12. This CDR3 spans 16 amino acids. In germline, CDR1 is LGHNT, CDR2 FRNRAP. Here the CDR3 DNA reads TGTGCTAGTGGTTGGCACCTAGCGGGAGCCTTGCCTGAGCAGTTCTTC. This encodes CASGWHLAGALPEQFF. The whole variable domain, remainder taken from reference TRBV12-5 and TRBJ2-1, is DARVTQTPRHKVTEMGQEVTMRCQPILGHNTVFWYRQTMMQGLELLAYFRNRAPLDDSGMPKDRFSAEMPDATLATLKIQPSEPRDSAVYFCASGWHLAGALPEQFFGPGTRLTVL.

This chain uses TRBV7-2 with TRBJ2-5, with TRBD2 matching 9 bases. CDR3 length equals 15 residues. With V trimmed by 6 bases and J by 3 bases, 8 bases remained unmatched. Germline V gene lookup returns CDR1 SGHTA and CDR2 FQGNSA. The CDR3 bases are TGTGCCAGCAGGTCGAGAGCGGGGGGAGAAGAGACCCAGTACTTC. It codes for CASRSRAGGEETQYF.

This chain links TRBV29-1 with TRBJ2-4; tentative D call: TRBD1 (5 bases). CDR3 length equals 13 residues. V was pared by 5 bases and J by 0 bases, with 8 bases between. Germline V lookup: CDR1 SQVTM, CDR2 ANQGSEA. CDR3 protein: CSVRQRAKNIQYF. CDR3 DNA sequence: TGCAGCGTTCGACAGAGAGCCAAAAACATTCAGTACTTC. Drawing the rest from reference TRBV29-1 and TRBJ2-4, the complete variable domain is SAVISQKPSRDICQRGTSLTIQCQVDSQVTMMFWYRQQPGQSLTLIATANQGSEATYESGFVIDKFPISRPNLTFSTLTVSNMSPEDSSIYLCSVRQRAKNIQYFGAGTRLSVL.

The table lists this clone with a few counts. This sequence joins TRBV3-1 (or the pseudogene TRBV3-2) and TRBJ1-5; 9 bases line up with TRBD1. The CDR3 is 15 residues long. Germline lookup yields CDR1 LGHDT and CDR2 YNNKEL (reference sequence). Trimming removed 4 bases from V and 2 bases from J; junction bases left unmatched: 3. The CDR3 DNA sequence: TGTGCCAGCAGCCTACAGGGGGCTGGCAATCAGCCCCAGCATTTT. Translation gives CASSLQGAGNQPQHF.

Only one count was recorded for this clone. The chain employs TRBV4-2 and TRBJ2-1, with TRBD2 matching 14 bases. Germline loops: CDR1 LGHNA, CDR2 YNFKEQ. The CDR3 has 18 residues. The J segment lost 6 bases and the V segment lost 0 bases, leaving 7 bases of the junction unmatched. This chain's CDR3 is CASSQDPTGTSGSNEQFF. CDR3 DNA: TGTGCCAGCAGCCAAGACCCCACCGGGACTAGCGGGAGCAATGAGCAGTTCTTC.

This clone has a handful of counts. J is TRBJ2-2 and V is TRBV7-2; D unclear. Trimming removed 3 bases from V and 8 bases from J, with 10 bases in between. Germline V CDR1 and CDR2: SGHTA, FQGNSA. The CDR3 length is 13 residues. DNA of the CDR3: TGTGCCAGCAGCTTGGGTCGAGCGGGGGAGCTGTTTTTT. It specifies CASSLGRAGELFF.

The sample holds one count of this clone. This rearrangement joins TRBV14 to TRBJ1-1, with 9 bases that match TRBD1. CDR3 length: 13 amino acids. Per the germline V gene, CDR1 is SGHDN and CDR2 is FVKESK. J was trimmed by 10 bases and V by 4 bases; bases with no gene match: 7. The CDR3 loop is CASSPTGGTGAFF. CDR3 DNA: TGTGCCAGCAGCCCTACAGGGGGCACAGGAGCTTTCTTT.

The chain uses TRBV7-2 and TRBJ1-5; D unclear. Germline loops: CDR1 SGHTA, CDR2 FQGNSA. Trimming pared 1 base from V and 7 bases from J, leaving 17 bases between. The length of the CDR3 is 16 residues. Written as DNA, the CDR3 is TGTGCCAGCAGCTTAGGGGTCTCTTCAACGGGGCAGCCCCAGCATTTT. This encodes CASSLGVSSTGQPQHF.

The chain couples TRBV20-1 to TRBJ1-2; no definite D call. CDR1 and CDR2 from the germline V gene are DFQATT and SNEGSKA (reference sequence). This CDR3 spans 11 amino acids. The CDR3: CSETRGVGYTF. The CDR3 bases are TGCAGCGAAACGAGAGGTGTAGGCTACACCTTC.

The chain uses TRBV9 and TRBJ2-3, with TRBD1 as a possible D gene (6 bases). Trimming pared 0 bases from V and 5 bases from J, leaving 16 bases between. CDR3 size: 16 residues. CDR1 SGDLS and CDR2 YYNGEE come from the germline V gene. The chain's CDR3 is CASSVDPGDYKDTQYF. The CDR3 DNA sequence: TGTGCCAGCAGCGTAGATCCAGGGGATTACAAAGATACGCAGTATTTT. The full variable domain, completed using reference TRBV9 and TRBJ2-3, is DSGVTQTPKHLITATGQRVTLRCSPRSGDLSVYWYQQSLDQGLQFLIQYYNGEERAKGNILERFSAQQFPDLHSELNLSSLELGDSALYFCASSVDPGDYKDTQYFGPGTRLTVL.

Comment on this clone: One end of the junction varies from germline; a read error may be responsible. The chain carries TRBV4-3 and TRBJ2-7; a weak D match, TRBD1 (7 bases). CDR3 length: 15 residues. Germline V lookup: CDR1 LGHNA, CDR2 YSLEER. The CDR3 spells CASSQDFETGTRRHF. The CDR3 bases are TGCGCCAGCAGCCAAGATTTCGAGACAGGGACTCGGCGGCACTTC.

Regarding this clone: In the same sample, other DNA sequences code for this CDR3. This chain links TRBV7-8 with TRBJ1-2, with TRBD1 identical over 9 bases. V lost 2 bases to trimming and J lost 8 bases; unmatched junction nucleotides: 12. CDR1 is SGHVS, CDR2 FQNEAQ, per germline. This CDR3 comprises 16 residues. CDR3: CASSLSGDRGLWGYTF. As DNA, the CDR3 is TGTGCCAGCAGCTTATCGGGCGACAGGGGGTTGTGGGGCTACACCTTC.

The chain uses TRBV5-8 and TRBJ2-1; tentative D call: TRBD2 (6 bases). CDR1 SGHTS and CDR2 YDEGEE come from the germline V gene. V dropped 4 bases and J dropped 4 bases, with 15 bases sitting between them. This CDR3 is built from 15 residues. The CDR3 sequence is CASSRGSDPYNEQFF. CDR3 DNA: TGTGCCAGCAGCCGGGGGTCGGATCCTTACAATGAGCAGTTCTTC.

CDR3 in DNA: TGTGCCAGCAGCTTGAACAGGGTTCAGCCCCAGCATTTT. Translating it yields CASSLNRVQPQHF. This chain links TRBV5-6 with TRBJ1-5; tentatively, D is TRBD1 (6 bases). Per the germline V gene, CDR1 is SGHDT and CDR2 is YYEEEE. The V end was cut by 1 base, the J end by 6 bases, with 8 bases between. The CDR3 length is 13 residues. The whole variable domain, remainder taken from reference TRBV5-6 and TRBJ1-5, is DAGVTQSPTHLIKTRGQQVTLRCSPKSGHDTVSWYQQALGQGPQFIFQYYEEEERQRGNFPDRFSGHQFPNYSSELNVNALLLGDSALYLCASSLNRVQPQHFGDGTRLSIL.

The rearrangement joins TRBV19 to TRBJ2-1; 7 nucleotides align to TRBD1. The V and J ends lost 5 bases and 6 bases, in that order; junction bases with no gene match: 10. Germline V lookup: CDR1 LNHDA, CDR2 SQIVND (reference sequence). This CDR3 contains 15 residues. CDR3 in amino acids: CASSWGRDSANEQFF. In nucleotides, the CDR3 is TGTGCCAGTAGTTGGGGTCGGGACAGTGCCAATGAGCAGTTCTTC.

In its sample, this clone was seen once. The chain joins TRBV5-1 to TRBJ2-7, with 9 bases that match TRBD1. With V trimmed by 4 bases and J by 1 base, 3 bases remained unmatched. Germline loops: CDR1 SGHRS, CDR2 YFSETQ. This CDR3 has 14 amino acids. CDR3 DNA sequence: TGCGCCAGCAGCCCACAGGGGGCTTCCTACGAGCAGTACTTC. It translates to CASSPQGASYEQYF.